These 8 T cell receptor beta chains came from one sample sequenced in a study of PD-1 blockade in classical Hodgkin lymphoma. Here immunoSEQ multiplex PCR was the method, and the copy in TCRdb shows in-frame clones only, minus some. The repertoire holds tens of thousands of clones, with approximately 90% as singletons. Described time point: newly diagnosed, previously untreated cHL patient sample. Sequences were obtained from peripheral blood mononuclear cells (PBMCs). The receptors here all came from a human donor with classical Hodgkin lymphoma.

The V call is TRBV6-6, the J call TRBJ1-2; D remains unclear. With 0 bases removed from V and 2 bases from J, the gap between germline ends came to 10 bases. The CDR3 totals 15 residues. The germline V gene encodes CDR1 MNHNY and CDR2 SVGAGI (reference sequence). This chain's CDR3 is CASSYSYGSNYGYTF. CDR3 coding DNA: TGTGCCAGCAGTTACTCCTACGGATCAAACTATGGCTACACCTTC.

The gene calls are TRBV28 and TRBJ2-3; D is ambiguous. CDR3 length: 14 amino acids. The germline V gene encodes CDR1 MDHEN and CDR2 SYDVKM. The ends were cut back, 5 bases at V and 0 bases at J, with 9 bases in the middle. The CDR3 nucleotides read TGTGCCAGCAGTCCGCACGTTAGCACAGATACGCAGTATTTT. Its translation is CASSPHVSTDTQYF.

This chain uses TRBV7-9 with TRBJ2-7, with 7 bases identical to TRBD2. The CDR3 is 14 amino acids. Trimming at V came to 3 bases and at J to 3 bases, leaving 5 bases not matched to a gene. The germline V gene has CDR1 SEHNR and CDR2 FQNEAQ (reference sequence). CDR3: CASSFGGSGYEQYF. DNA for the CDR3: TGTGCCAGCAGCTTCGGCGGGAGTGGCTACGAGCAGTACTTC.

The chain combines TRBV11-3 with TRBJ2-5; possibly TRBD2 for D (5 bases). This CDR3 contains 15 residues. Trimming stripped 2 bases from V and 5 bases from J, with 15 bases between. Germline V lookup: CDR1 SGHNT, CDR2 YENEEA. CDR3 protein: CASSLRGSEVETQYF. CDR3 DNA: TGTGCCAGCAGCTTACGGGGTAGCGAGGTGGAGACCCAGTACTTC.

The CDR3 DNA is TGTGCCAGCAGCCAAGACCGGACTAGCGGGAGTAATGAGCAGTTCTTC. This codes for CASSQDRTSGSNEQFF. The chain uses TRBV4-2 and TRBJ2-1, with 13 bases fitting TRBD2. After removal of 0 bases from V and 7 bases from J, the junction contained 3 bases not matched to a gene. This CDR3 contains 16 residues. Per the germline V gene, CDR1 is LGHNA and CDR2 is YNFKEQ.

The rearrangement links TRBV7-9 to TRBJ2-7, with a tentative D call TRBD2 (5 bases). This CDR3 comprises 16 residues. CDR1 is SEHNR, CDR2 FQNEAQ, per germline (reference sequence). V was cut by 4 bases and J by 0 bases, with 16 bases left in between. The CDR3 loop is CASSSGISVLSYEQYF. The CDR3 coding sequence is TGTGCCAGCAGCTCCGGGATCTCGGTTCTCTCCTACGAGCAGTACTTC.

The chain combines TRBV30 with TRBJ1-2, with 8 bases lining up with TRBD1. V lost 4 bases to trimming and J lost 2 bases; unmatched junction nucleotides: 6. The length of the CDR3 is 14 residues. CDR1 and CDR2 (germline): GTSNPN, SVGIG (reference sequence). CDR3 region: CAWTVRGLNYGYTF. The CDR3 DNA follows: TGTGCCTGGACTGTCAGGGGGCTCAACTATGGCTACACCTTC.

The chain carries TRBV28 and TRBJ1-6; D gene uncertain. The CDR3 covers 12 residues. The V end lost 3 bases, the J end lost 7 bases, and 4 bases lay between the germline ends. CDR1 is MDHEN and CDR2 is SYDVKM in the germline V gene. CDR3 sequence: CASSLGNSPLHF. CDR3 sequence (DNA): TGTGCCAGCAGTTTGGGAAATTCACCCCTCCACTTT.